The 29 T cell receptor beta chains reported below all come from one sample, sequenced in a study of T cells in Graves' hyperthyroidism and ophthalmopathy. Amplified TCR beta CDR3 regions came from RNA transcripts. HTBI primers were the set used in a first-round RT-PCR of the TCR CDR3. TCRdb used MiXCR to reprocess the multiplex PCR reads, holding one entry per CDR3 protein. The data hold under 500,000 distinct CDR3 sequences, with about 14% observed a single time. The material sequenced was blood. The receptors were sampled from a man aged 50 to 60 with Graves' ophthalmopathy.

This chain links TRBV24-1 with TRBJ2-3; a possible D gene is TRBD2 (5 bases). The germline V gene encodes CDR1 KGHDR and CDR2 SFDVKD. This CDR3 comprises 13 residues. CDR3 region: CVSGFGSTDTQYF. For the CDR3, the DNA is TGTGTCAGCGGTTTTGGGAGCACAGATACGCAGTATTTT.

Notes on this clonotype: This may stem from a read error, because a much larger clone lies one nucleotide away. The chain combines TRBV24-1 with TRBJ2-1, with TRBD2 matching over 8 bases. The J call may not be correct, given that the DNA end is closer to TRBJ2-7. Germline loops: CDR1 KGHDR, CDR2 SFDVKD. This CDR3 spans 16 amino acids. CDR3 sequence (DNA): TGTGCCACCAGTGACAGTGGCGGGAGGTATTACAATGAGCAGTACTTC. Protein: CATSDSGGRYYNEQYF.

This clonotype was picked up many times. The genes are TRBV2 and TRBJ2-1; 10 bases agree with TRBD2. The CDR3 runs to 15 residues. The V gene end was trimmed by 2 bases and the J gene end by 5 bases; junction bases not matched to a gene: 3. Germline lookup yields CDR1 SNHLY and CDR2 FYNNEI. The CDR3 DNA follows: TGTGCCAGCAGTGAAAGCACTAGCGGGAACAATGAGCAGTTCTTC. It encodes CASSESTSGNNEQFF. Looking up the rest from reference TRBV2 and TRBJ2-1 gives the full variable domain: EPEVTQTPSHQVTQMGQEVILRCVPISNHLYFYWYRQILGQKVEFLVSFYNNEISEKSEIFDDQFSVERPDGSNFTLKIRSTKLEDSAMYFCASSESTSGNNEQFFGPGTRLTVL.

This clonotype was detected many times. The V gene is TRBV24-1, the J gene TRBJ2-1; D unresolved. Trimming stripped 4 bases from V and 7 bases from J, with 16 bases between. CDR1 KGHDR and CDR2 SFDVKD come from the germline V gene. CDR3 size: 15 residues. The CDR3, as DNA: TGTGCCACCAGTGACCATTCCCCGATAGGGAATGAGCAGTTCTTC. As protein: CATSDHSPIGNEQFF.

This clonotype was seen only once. V is TRBV4-1 and J is TRBJ2-1; TRBD1 aligns across 12 bases. The CDR3 loop spans 17 amino acids. Germline V gene lookup returns CDR1 MGHRA and CDR2 YSYEKL. Unmatched junction bases numbered 4, after V lost 1 base and J lost 3 bases. CDR3 in amino acids: CASSQGWDRGLYNEQFF. Here the CDR3 DNA reads TGCGCCAGCAGCCAAGGTTGGGACAGGGGGCTCTACAATGAGCAGTTCTTC.

The sample holds many counts of this clonotype. J is TRBJ2-1 and V is TRBV7-9; D possibly corresponds to TRBD1 (5 bases). The CDR3 is made up of 16 amino acids. V lost 5 bases, J lost 0 bases, and 14 bases lay in between. In germline, CDR1 is SEHNR, CDR2 FQNEAQ (reference sequence). This chain's CDR3 is CASSPRQTHSYNEQFF. DNA for the CDR3: TGTGCCAGCAGCCCTAGACAGACCCACTCCTACAATGAGCAGTTCTTC. Looking up the rest from reference TRBV7-9 and TRBJ2-1 gives the full variable domain: DTGVSQNPRHKITKRGQNVTFRCDPISEHNRLYWYRQTLGQGPEFLTYFQNEAQLEKSRLLSDRFSAERPKGSFSTLEIQRTEQGDSAMYLCASSPRQTHSYNEQFFGPGTRLTVL.

This clonotype was counted a few times. This sequence joins TRBV19 and TRBJ2-7; 9 nucleotides align to TRBD1. Germline CDR1 reads LNHDA; CDR2 reads SQIVND (reference sequence). The CDR3 is 14 residues long. The junction had 6 bases not matched to a gene; V was cut back by 3 bases and J by 6 bases. CDR3 residues: CASSIGTGMVEQYF. CDR3 DNA sequence: TGTGCCAGTAGTATCGGGACAGGGATGGTCGAGCAGTACTTC.

This clonotype was observed at least ten times. The CDR3 DNA reads as TGTGCCACCAGTGATCCGTCCCGGGACATGTACGAGCAGTACTTC. This translates into CATSDPSRDMYEQYF. This chain uses TRBV24-1 with TRBJ2-7; D may be TRBD1 (6 bases). The CDR3 covers 15 residues. Germline V gene sequence: CDR1 KGHDR, CDR2 SFDVKD. Trimming stripped 3 bases from V and 4 bases from J, with 15 bases between.

The V call is TRBV3-1, the J call TRBJ2-5; 7 bases map to TRBD2. Germline V gene data show CDR1 as LGHDT and CDR2 as YNNKEL (reference sequence). The trim removed 4 bases at V and 5 bases at J, leaving 16 bases unmatched. CDR3 length: 17 residues. CDR3 bases: TGTGCCAGCAGCCCATTCGATTTTGACGGGAGGTCCGAGACCCAGTACTTC. Translated, it gives CASSPFDFDGRSETQYF.

This clonotype came up many times. J is TRBJ2-3 and V is TRBV3-1; 7 nucleotides match TRBD1. The CDR3 has 14 residues. The V gene's germline CDR1 is LGHDT and CDR2 YNNKEL (reference sequence). Trimming took 4 bases from V and 5 from J; bases not matched to a gene: 6. The CDR3 DNA reads TGTGCCAGCAGCCGTAGGGACAGATTAGATACGCAGTATTTT. Translating it yields CASSRRDRLDTQYF.

This clonotype was counted many times. J is TRBJ2-1 and V is TRBV27; no clear D gene. V was shortened by 3 bases and J by 4 bases, with 16 bases between the two germline ends. Germline CDR1 and CDR2: MNHEY and SMNVEV (reference sequence). The CDR3 covers 16 residues. This CDR3 is CASSFRKNPLYNEQFF. DNA for the CDR3: TGTGCCAGCAGTTTCCGTAAAAACCCCCTTTACAATGAGCAGTTCTTC.

The chain uses TRBV6-1 and TRBJ1-4; D is perhaps TRBD1 (5 bases). The CDR3 contains 15 residues. The V end lost 0 bases, the J end lost 7 bases, and 12 bases lay between the germline ends. In germline, CDR1 is MNHNS, CDR2 SASEGT. CDR3 amino acids: CASSEAVGRSEKLFF. The CDR3 coding sequence is TGTGCCAGCAGTGAAGCGGTGGGGCGCAGTGAAAAACTGTTTTTT.

The table lists this clonotype with a few counts. The rearrangement links TRBV28 to TRBJ1-6, with 8 bases fitting TRBD1. The CDR3 loop spans 14 amino acids. The J segment lost 9 bases and the V segment lost 4 bases, leaving 5 bases of the junction unmatched. Germline values: CDR1 MDHEN, CDR2 SYDVKM. The CDR3 DNA follows: TGTGCCAGCAGTTCACACAGGGGGATTTCACCCCTCCACTTT. This gives the protein CASSSHRGISPLHF.

The table lists this clonotype with many counts. V and J are TRBV27 and TRBJ2-1; TRBD2 is a possible D gene (6 bases). CDR3 size: 18 residues. Germline assignment: CDR1 MNHEY and CDR2 SMNVEV (reference sequence). Between the trimmed V and J ends, which lost 2 bases and 4 bases, there was a span of 21 bases. DNA of the CDR3: TGTGCCAGCAGTTTACGGCCGGGACTCCCGTCCTCTTACAATGAGCAGTTCTTC. Protein product: CASSLRPGLPSSYNEQFF.

This clonotype was recorded many times. The chain has TRBV3-1 and TRBJ1-5; 9 bases map to TRBD1. V lost 1 base, J lost 2 bases, and 6 bases stayed unmatched. In germline, CDR1 is LGHDT, CDR2 YNNKEL (reference sequence). This CDR3 spans 17 amino acids. The CDR3 DNA sequence: TGTGCCAGCAGCCAAGGGCCTACAGGGGGCGGCAATCAGCCCCAGCATTTT. The encoded protein is CASSQGPTGGGNQPQHF.

This clonotype was observed a handful of times. The chain is built from TRBV20-1 and TRBJ2-3; TRBD2 aligns across 11 bases. V shed 4 bases and J 4 bases; nucleotides not matched to a gene: 7. Germline V gene data show CDR1 as DFQATT and CDR2 as SNEGSKA (reference sequence). The CDR3 length is 15 residues. The CDR3 here is CSAKISGRAADTQYF. CDR3 DNA: TGCAGTGCTAAGATTAGCGGGAGGGCCGCAGATACGCAGTATTTT.

The chain recombines TRBV7-9 with TRBJ2-7; the D gene is possibly TRBD1 (5 bases). From germline, CDR1 is SEHNR and CDR2 FQNEAQ (reference sequence). This CDR3 comprises 12 residues. V was trimmed by 11 bases and J by 0 bases, leaving 11 bases between them. The CDR3: CARDSLSYEQYF. DNA for the CDR3: TGTGCCCGAGACAGCCTCTCCTACGAGCAGTACTTC.

This clonotype was counted a few times. The chain links TRBV6-2 or TRBV6-3 to TRBJ2-7, with 10 bases identical to TRBD1. Germline CDR1 MNHEY, CDR2 SVGEGT. The CDR3 is made up of 17 amino acids. V gave up 0 bases and J gave up 2 bases; unmatched junction bases: 7. CDR3 region: CASSYSPQGTGAYEQYF. In nucleotides, the CDR3 is TGTGCCAGCAGTTACTCTCCGCAAGGGACAGGGGCCTACGAGCAGTACTTC.

This clonotype was observed a handful of times. The CDR3 here is CAIGGGRTWGTGNYEQYF. DNA of the CDR3: TGTGCCATCGGGGGGGGTCGTACCTGGGGGACAGGGAACTACGAGCAGTACTTC. J is TRBJ2-7 and V is TRBV10-3; TRBD1 agrees at 9 bases. V dropped 8 bases and J dropped 3; count of bases not matched to a gene: 20. The CDR3 loop spans 18 amino acids. Per germline, CDR1 ENHRY and CDR2 SYGVKD.

The chain links TRBV9 to TRBJ1-2; unclear D gene. CDR3 size: 11 residues. Trimming pared 0 bases from V and 5 bases from J, leaving 2 bases between. CDR1 SGDLS and CDR2 YYNGEE come from the germline V gene. CDR3 nucleotides: TGTGCCAGCAGCGTAGGGTATGGCTACACCTTC. Its translation is CASSVGYGYTF.

This clonotype has ten or more counts. J is TRBJ2-3 and V is TRBV7-9; D may be TRBD2 (5 bases). V lost 7 bases, J lost 6 bases, and 17 bases lay in between. The length of the CDR3 is 14 residues. CDR1 SEHNR and CDR2 FQNEAQ come from the germline V gene (reference sequence). CDR3 protein: CASNPVLGADTQYF. The DNA of the CDR3 is TGTGCCAGCAACCCGGTCTTGGGAGCGGATACGCAGTATTTT.

J is TRBJ1-5 and V is TRBV25-1, with D hard to call. Germline V gene data show CDR1 as MGHDK and CDR2 as SYGVNS. The CDR3 contains 15 residues. Deletions cut 3 bases from V and 3 bases from J, with 12 bases between. The CDR3 sequence: CASSDLSSVNQPQHF. The CDR3 DNA is TGTGCCAGCAGTGACCTCAGTAGCGTCAATCAGCCCCAGCATTTT.

This clonotype was recorded at least ten times. A read error may produce the germline difference seen at one junction end. DNA of the CDR3: TGTGCCTCCTATCGGGAGAACTCTGAAGCTTTCTTT. This codes for CASYRENSEAFF. V is TRBV30 and J is TRBJ1-1, with D hard to call. This CDR3 comprises 12 residues. The germline CDR1 and CDR2 sequences are GTSNPN and SVGIG (reference sequence).

As to this clonotype: A much larger clone sits a single nucleotide away, making a read error possible. The CDR3 ends on some other residue instead of the conserved phenylalanine or tryptophan, so this is likely a read error. This chain joins TRBV18 and TRBJ2-7, with a possible D match to TRBD2 (5 bases). The V end lost 5 bases, the J end lost 1 base, and 6 bases lay between the germline ends. This CDR3 is 12 amino acids long. Per germline, CDR1 KGHSH and CDR2 LQKENI. The CDR3 DNA sequence: TGTGCCAGCTCAAGACTATCCTACGAGCAGTACCTC. Its translation is CASSRLSYEQYL.

V gene TRBV5-1 combines with J gene TRBJ2-3, with 8 nucleotides matching TRBD2. The germline CDR1 and CDR2 sequences are SGHRS and YFSETQ. The junction had 13 bases not matched to a gene; V was cut back by 0 bases and J by 10 bases. The CDR3 loop spans 16 amino acids. Written as DNA, the CDR3 is TGCGCCAGCAGCTTGGCCGGGGCTCCGGGACTAGAAGCGCAGTATTTT. Protein product: CASSLAGAPGLEAQYF.

This clonotype was detected only a few times. The chain combines TRBV19 with TRBJ2-1; tentative D call: TRBD1 (5 bases). From germline, CDR1 is LNHDA and CDR2 SQIVND (reference sequence). V lost 4 bases and J lost 0, with 25 bases in between. This CDR3 comprises 20 residues. The CDR3 here is CASSSWGGDSFLRSYNEQFF. The CDR3 coding sequence is TGTGCCAGTAGTAGTTGGGGCGGAGATTCGTTCCTGCGCTCCTACAATGAGCAGTTCTTC.

This clonotype was counted between two and nine times. This rearrangement joins TRBV12-3 or TRBV12-4 to TRBJ2-1, with TRBD2 as a possible D gene (6 bases). Between the trimmed V and J ends, which lost 2 bases and 9 bases, there was a span of 17 bases. There are 15 residues in the CDR3. The CDR3 is CASSLRETRLGEQFF. CDR3 coding DNA: TGTGCCAGCAGTTTAAGGGAGACTAGATTGGGTGAGCAGTTCTTC.

V gene TRBV10-3 combines with J gene TRBJ1-4; possibly TRBD1 for D (5 bases). Germline loops: CDR1 ENHRY, CDR2 SYGVKD. The V and J ends lost 6 bases and 6 bases respectively, with 11 bases between them. This CDR3 is 13 amino acids long. In DNA, the CDR3 is TGTGCCATCAGCAGGGTACAGGATGAAAAACTGTTTTTT. Amino acids: CAISRVQDEKLFF.

The CDR3 region has the DNA TGTGCCAGCAATCTGAGGGACACCTCAACCTATGGCTACACCTTC. Amino acid sequence: CASNLRDTSTYGYTF. This sequence joins TRBV6-1 and TRBJ1-2; D might be TRBD1 (6 bases). Per germline, CDR1 MNHNS and CDR2 SASEGT. The CDR3 loop spans 15 amino acids. V was pared by 7 bases and J by 4 bases, with 19 bases between.